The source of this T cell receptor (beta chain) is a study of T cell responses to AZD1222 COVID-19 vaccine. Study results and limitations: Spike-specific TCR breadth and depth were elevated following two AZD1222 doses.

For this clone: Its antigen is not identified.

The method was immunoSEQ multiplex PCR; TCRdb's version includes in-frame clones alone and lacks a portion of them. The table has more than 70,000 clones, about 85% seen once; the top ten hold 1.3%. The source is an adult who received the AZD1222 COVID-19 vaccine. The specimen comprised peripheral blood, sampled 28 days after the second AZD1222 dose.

CDR3 in DNA: TGTGCCAGCAGCCAAGAAGTCCGAGATACGCAGTATTTT. Translating it yields CASSQEVRDTQYF. This chain joins TRBV4-2 and TRBJ2-3; no definite D call. This CDR3 is built from 13 residues. The V end lost 0 bases, the J end lost 5 bases, and 6 bases lay between the germline ends. Germline CDR1 is LGHNA and CDR2 is YNFKEQ.